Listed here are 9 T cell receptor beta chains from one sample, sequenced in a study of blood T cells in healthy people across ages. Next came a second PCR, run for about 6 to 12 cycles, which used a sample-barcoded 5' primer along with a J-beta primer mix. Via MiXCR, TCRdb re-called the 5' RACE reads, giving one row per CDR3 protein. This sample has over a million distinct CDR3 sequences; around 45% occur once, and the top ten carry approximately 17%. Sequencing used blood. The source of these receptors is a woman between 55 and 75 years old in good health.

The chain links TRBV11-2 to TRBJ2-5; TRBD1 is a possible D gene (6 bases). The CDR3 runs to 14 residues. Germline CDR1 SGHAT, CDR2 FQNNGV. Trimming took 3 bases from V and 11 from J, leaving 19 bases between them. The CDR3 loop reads CASSFRDTYNEQYF. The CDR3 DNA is TGTGCCAGCAGCTTCCGGGACACCTACAATGAGCAGTACTTC. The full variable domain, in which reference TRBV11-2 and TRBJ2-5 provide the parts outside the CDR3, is EAGVAQSPRYKIIEKRQSVAFWCNPISGHATLYWYQQILGQGPKLLIQFQNNGVVDDSQLPKDRFSAERLKGVDSTLKIQPAKLEDSAVYLCASSFRDTYNEQYFGPGTRLLVL.

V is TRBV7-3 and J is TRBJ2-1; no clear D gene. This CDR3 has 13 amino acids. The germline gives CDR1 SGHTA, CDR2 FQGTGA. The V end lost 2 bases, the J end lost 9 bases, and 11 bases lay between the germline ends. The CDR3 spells CASSLETVSEQFF. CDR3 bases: TGTGCCAGCAGCTTAGAGACCGTCAGTGAGCAGTTCTTC.

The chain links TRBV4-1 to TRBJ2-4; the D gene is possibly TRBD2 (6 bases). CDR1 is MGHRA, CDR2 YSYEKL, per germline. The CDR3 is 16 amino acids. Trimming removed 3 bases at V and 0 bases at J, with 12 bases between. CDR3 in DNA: TGCGCCAGCAGCCAGAACCCAGCGGGAGCCAAAAACATTCAGTACTTC. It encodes CASSQNPAGAKNIQYF.

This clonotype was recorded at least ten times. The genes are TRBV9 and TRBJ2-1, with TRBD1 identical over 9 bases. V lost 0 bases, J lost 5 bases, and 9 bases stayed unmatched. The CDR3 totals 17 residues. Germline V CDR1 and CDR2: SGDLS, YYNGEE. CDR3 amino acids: CASSVGTTGTGNNEQFF. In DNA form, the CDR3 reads TGTGCCAGCAGCGTAGGAACTACCGGGACAGGGAACAATGAGCAGTTCTTC.

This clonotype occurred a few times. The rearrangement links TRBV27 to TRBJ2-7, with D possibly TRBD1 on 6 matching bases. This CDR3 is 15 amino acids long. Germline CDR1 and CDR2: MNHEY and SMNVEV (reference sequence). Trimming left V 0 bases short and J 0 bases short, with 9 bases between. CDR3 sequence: CASSLSGQGSYEQYF. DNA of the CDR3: TGTGCCAGCAGTTTATCGGGACAAGGCTCCTACGAGCAGTACTTC.

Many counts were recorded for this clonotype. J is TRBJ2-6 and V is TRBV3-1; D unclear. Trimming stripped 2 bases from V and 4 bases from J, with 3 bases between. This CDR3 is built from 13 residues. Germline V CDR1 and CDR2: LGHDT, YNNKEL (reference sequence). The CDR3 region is CASSQRGANVLTF. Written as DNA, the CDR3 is TGTGCCAGCAGCCAACGGGGGGCCAACGTCCTGACTTTC.

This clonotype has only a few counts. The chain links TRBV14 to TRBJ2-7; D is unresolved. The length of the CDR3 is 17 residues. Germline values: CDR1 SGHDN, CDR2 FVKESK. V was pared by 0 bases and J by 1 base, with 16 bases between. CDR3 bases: TGTGCCAGCAGCCAAGATGCAAGCAGGCTACCGTCCTACGAGCAGTACTTC. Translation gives CASSQDASRLPSYEQYF.

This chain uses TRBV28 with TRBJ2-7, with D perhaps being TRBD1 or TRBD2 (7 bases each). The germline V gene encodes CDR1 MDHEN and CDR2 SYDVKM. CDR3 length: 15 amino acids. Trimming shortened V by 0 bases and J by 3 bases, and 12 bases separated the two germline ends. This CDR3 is CASSLWTGTIYEQYF. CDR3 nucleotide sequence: TGTGCCAGCAGTTTATGGACAGGGACTATCTACGAGCAGTACTTC. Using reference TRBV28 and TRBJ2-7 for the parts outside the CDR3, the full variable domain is DVKVTQSSRYLVKRTGEKVFLECVQDMDHENMFWYRQDPGLGLRLIYFSYDVKMKEKGDIPEGYSVSREKKERFSLILESASTNQTSMYLCASSLWTGTIYEQYFGPGTRLTVT.

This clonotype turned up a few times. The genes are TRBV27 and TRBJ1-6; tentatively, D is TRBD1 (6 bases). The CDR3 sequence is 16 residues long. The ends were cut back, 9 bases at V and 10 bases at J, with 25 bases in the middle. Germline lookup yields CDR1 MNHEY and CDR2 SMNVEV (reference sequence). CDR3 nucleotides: TGTGCCAGACCACTTGCGGGGGGGCGCATAGGATCACCCCTCCACTTT. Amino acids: CARPLAGGRIGSPLHF.